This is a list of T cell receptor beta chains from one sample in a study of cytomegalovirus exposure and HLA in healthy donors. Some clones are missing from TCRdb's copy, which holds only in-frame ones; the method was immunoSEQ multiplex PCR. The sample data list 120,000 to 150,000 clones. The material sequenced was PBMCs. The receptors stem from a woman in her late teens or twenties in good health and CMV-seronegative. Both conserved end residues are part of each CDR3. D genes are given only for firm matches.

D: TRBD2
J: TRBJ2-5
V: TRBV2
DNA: TGTGCCAGCAGTGATCCGCGGGTAGCGGGAGGGGGTGAGACCCAGTACTTC
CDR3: CASSDPRVAGGGETQYF

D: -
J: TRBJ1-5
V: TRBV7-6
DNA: TGTGCCAGCAGTAAAAGCCCCAATCAGCCCCAGCATTTT
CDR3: CASSKSPNQPQHF

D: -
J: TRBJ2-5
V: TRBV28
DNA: TGTGCCAGCAGTTTTTTGGGAGGACGAGAGACCCAGTACTTC
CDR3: CASSFLGGRETQYF

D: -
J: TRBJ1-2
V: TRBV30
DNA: TGTGCCTGGCCCAGGTATAACAGCTATGGCTACACCTTC
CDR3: CAWPRYNSYGYTF

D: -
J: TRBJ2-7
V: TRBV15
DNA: TGTGCCACCAGCAGAGATAACGGGGGCGAGCAGTACTTC
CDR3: CATSRDNGGEQYF

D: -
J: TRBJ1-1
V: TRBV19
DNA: TGTGCCAGTAGTCCGACAAGACAGAACCAAGCATTCTTT
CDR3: CASSPTRQNQAFF

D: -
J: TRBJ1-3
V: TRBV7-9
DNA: TGTGCCAGCAGCCAGGGTAACTCTGGAAACACCATATATTTT
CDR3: CASSQGNSGNTIYF

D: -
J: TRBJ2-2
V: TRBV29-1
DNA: TGCAGCGTTGAATGGCAGGCCGTCGGCGGGGAGCTGTTTTTT
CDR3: CSVEWQAVGGELFF

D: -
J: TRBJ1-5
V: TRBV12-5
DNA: TGTGCTAGTGGTTCGTCAGGGTCAGTTCAGCCCCAGCATTTT
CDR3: CASGSSGSVQPQHF

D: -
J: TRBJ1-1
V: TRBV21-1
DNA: TGTGCCAGCAGCAAACGGGAAGGAGGGGTCAACACTGAAGCTTTCTTT
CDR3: CASSKREGGVNTEAFF

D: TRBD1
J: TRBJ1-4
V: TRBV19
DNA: TGTGCCAGTAGCACTACAGGGGACAGGGATGAAAAACTGTTTTTT
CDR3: CASSTTGDRDEKLFF

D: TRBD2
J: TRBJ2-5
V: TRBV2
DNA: TGTGCCACCCTCCTGGCGGGAGTGGAGACCCAGTACTTC
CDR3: CATLLAGVETQYF

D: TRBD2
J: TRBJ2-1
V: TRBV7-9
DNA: TGTGCCAGCAGCTTAGGTTCGGGAGGGGACTACAATGAGCAGTTCTTC
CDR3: CASSLGSGGDYNEQFF

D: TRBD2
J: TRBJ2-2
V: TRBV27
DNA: TGTGCCAGCAGTTCAGGGGGGCTAGCGGGAGTATATACCGGGGAGCTGTTTTTT
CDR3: CASSSGGLAGVYTGELFF

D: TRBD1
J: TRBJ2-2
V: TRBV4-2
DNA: TGTGCCAGCAGCCAAGAAGAGGGTGACAGGGCTTTGAACACCGGGGAGCTGTTTTTT
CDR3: CASSQEEGDRALNTGELFF

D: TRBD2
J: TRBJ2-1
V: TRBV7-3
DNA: TGTGCCAGCAGCACTATAGCGGGAGGGGTTTACAATGAGCAGTTCTTC
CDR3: CASSTIAGGVYNEQFF

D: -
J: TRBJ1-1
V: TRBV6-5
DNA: TGTGCCAGCAGTTACCAGGGCGGGGATGCTGAAGCTTTCTTT
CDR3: CASSYQGGDAEAFF